The present T cell receptor beta chain was sequenced within a study of OX40 agonist ivuxolimab in advanced cancers. Systemic immunosuppression or autoimmune disease history was grounds to exclude patients. TCRdb's copy holds only in-frame clones and misses some; the assay was immunoSEQ multiplex PCR. The sample records roughly 79,000 clones, about four fifths being singletons. In germline, CDR1 is MNHNS, CDR2 SASEGT. CDR3 length: 17 amino acids. After removal of 2 bases from V and 3 bases from J, the junction contained 9 bases not matched to a gene. Sequenced material: CD4+ or CD8+ T cells sorted from blood, taken in a trial of the OX40 agonist ivuxolimab. This TCR came from an adult with an advanced solid tumor such as melanoma, head and neck, liver or kidney cancer. The chain links TRBV6-1 to TRBJ2-3; 9 nucleotides align to TRBD1. The CDR3 DNA reads TGTGCCAGCAGTGAAAGTCCTCCGGACAGGGGAACAGATACGCAGTATTTT. Encoded protein: CASSESPPDRGTDTQYF.